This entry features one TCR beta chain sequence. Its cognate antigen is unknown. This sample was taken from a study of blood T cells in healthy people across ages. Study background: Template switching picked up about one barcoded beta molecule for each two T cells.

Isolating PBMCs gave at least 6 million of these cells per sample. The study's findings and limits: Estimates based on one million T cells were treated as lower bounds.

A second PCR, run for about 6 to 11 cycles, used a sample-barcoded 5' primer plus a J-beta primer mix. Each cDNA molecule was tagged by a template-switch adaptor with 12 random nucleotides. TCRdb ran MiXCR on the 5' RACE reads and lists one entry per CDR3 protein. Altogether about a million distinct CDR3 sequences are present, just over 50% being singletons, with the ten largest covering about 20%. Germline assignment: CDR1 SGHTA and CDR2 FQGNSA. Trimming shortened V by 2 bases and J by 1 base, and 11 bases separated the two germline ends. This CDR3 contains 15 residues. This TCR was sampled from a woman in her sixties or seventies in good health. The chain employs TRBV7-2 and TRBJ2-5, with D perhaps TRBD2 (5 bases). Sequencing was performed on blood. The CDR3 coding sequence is TGTGCCAGCAGCTTACTCGGGGATTCCCAAGAGACCCAGTACTTC. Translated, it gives CASSLLGDSQETQYF. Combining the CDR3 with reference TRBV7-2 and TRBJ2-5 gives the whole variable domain GAGVSQSPSNKVTEKGKDVELRCDPISGHTALYWYRQSLGQGLEFLIYFQGNSAPDKSGLPSDRFSAERTGGSVSTLTIQRTQQEDSAVYLCASSLLGDSQETQYFGPGTRLLVL.